The present entry profiles one T cell receptor (beta chain) with its context. Its specificity is not known. The data were obtained in a study of OX40 agonist ivuxolimab in advanced cancers. At the level of the study: Partial responses occurred in Three dose-escalation patients, one with hepatocellular carcinoma and two with cutaneous melanoma. Findings and caveats of the study: The study found among the lowest clonal expansion in partial responders at 0.1-3.0 mg/kg. On average, CD8+ T cells showed a greater number of expanded clones than CD4+.

Germline CDR1 and CDR2: LNHDA and SQIVND (reference sequence). This CDR3 region has 15 residues. V was trimmed by 5 bases and J by 3 bases, leaving 17 bases between them. Only in-frame clones appear in the TCRdb table, and some are missing; sequencing was by immunoSEQ multiplex PCR. Of some 79,000 clones in the sample, 80% to 95% were seen once. Sample: CD4+ or CD8+ T cells sorted from blood, taken in a trial of the OX40 agonist ivuxolimab. The rearrangement joins TRBV19 to TRBJ2-7, with a weak D call TRBD2 (7 bases). This receptor was identified in an adult with an advanced solid tumor such as melanoma, head and neck, liver or kidney cancer. CDR3 coding DNA: TGTGCCAGTAGTCCCAAGGGGGGGGGCAACTACGAGCAGTACTTC. It specifies CASSPKGGGNYEQYF.